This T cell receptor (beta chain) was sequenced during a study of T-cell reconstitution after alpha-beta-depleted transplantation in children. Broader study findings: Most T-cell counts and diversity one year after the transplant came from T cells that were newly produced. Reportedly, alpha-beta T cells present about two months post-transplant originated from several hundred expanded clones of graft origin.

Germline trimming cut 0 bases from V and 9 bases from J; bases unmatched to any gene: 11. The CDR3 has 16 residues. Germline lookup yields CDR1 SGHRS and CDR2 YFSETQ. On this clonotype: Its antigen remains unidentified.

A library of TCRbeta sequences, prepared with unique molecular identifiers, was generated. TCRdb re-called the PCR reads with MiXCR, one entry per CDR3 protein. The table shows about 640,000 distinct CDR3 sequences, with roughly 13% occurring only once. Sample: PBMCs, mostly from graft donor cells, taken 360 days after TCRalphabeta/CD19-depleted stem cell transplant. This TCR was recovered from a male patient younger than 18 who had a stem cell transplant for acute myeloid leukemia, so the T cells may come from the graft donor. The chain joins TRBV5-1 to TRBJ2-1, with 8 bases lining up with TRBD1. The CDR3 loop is CASSLAGGAVPSEQFF. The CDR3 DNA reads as TGCGCCAGCAGCTTGGCAGGGGGCGCCGTTCCTAGTGAGCAGTTCTTC.